This TCR beta chain emerged from a study of T-cell reconstitution after alpha-beta-depleted transplantation in children listed by TCRdb under 2016. In terms of the full investigation: The study quantitatively tracked T-cell immune reconstitution after TCRalphabeta/CD19-depleted allogeneic hematopoietic cell transplantation in children using TCR repertoire profiling. Study-wide findings and limitations: The apparently early alphabetaT-cell count recovery about two months after transplant was reportedly dependent on only several hundred rapidly expanded clones derived from non-depleted graft cells. In some patients, the high TCRbeta diversity seen at day 60 was put down to recipient T cells and intrathymic progenitors that had survived conditioning. The frequencies of hyperexpanded clones fell over the following months, and after one year, T-cell counts and TCRbeta diversity were mostly attributed to newly produced T cells.

V is pared back by 3 bases and J by 1 base, with 9 bases lying between the germline termini. Reading from cysteine to phenylalanine, the CDR3 counts 15 amino acids. Only the CDR3 part of the read is kept: 45 bases, read in frame from the first base. The germline V gene (reference sequence) provides CDR1 MNHEY and CDR2 SMNVEV. The library was obtained by PCR. Data came from an Illumina HiSeq 2500. Molecular barcoding was employed in the preparation of TCR libraries, with unique molecular identifiers being used to normalize TCRbeta repertoire quantification. TCRdb trimmed the raw reads at Q25, called clones with MiXCR and kept productive beta chains. Identical CDR3 proteins give one entry, which carries the most common genes and DNA. This sample holds about 300,000 distinct CDR3 sequences; roughly a tenth were observed only once. Less than 9% of the sample is held by the ten biggest clonotypes. The label giving this sample's treatment or condition can be read as: allogeneic hematopoietic cell transplantation with graft depleted of TCRalphabeta T cells and CD19 B cells. Transplant recipients were children who received TCRalphabeta/CD19-depleted allogeneic hematopoietic cell grafts.

The sample holds many counts of this clonotype. Its antigen has not been determined. Qualities for individual bases were not recorded, and no much larger clone is one base off. The sample consisted of PBMCs, taken before TCRalphabeta/CD19-depleted stem cell transplant. The chain is assembled from TRBV27 and TRBJ2-2; a weak D assignment points to TRBD1 (6 bases agree). The source is a boy in the first two years of life with acute myeloid leukemia, due to receive a stem cell transplant. The DNA sequence follows: TGTGCCAGCAGTTTGGGGGCTCGGAACACCGGGGAGCTGTTTTTT. Its protein is CASSLGARNTGELFF.